Included here is one TCR beta chain sequence, with context. What it binds is unknown. This may be a read error: a much more frequent sequence differs by one nucleotide. The missing conserved phenylalanine or tryptophan at the end of this CDR3 makes a read error likely. This sample is part of a study of T cell repertoires in cytomegalovirus infection. Study summary: Public TCR beta signatures provided an indication of both CMV infection and a matching HLA type.

Notes on the study in general: Summed public TCR beta family frequency identified CMV carriers bearing the relevant HLA. There were HLA-C-restricted CMV-specific TCR beta clonotypes dominating the ex vivo response.

V was clipped by 1 base and J by 9 bases, with 16 bases between them. This CDR3 spans 15 amino acids. Germline V gene lookup returns CDR1 SGHVS and CDR2 FNYEAQ. Each CDR3 protein is one row after TCRdb ran MiXCR on the reads. The table has 740,000 or so distinct CDR3 sequences, roughly 36% seen once; the top ten hold 2.5% to 3%. The material sequenced was PBMCs. V gene TRBV7-6 combines with J gene TRBJ1-5; D unclear. The sequence was obtained from a human donor in good health (CMV status not recorded). Some clones in this sample may be carry-over from other donors' samples. The CDR3 loop is CASSLGGTRMRPQHC. Here the CDR3 DNA reads TGTGCCAGCAGCTTAGGAGGAACACGGATGAGGCCCCAGCATTGT.